Below are 27 T cell receptor beta chains sequenced from a single sample in a study of graft-versus-host responses after intestinal transplantation. Only in-frame clones appear in the TCRdb table, and some are missing; sequencing was by immunoSEQ multiplex PCR. The data contain about 54,000 clones, 91% of them seen just once; the ten biggest clones take up approximately 5.1%. This material consisted of PBMCs, taken roughly 660 days after intestinal transplant. All receptors derive from a human patient who received an intestinal transplant, so some T cells may come from the graft donor.

On this clone itself: A read error may account for a junction end that differs from germline. This sample includes further DNA sequences coding for the same CDR3. The chain is built from TRBV5-6 and TRBJ2-5, with no clear D. In germline, CDR1 is SGHDT, CDR2 YYEEEE. This CDR3 spans 13 amino acids. The CDR3 is CASSLDRRATQYF. The CDR3 DNA reads as TGCGCCAGCAGCTTGGATCGACGGGCGACCCAGTACTTC.

This chain connects TRBV7-6 to TRBJ2-7, with D possibly matching TRBD1 (6 bases). CDR1 SGHVS and CDR2 FNYEAQ come from the germline V gene. V lost 4 bases and J 4 bases, leaving 11 bases between the germline ends. The CDR3 spans 13 residues. The CDR3 is CASSSLTGYEQYF. CDR3 sequence (DNA): TGTGCCAGCAGCTCCCTGACAGGATACGAGCAGTACTTC.

This clone has a single count. V and J are TRBV5-5 and TRBJ2-7; D gene uncertain. Deletions cut 4 bases from V and 4 bases from J, with 9 bases between. CDR3 length: 12 residues. Germline loops: CDR1 SGHKS, CDR2 YYEKEE (reference sequence). The CDR3 bases are TGTGCCAGCAGCCTGACGACGTACGAGCAGTACTTC. As protein: CASSLTTYEQYF.

The gene calls are TRBV15 and TRBJ1-2; D is unresolved. Trimming shortened V by 1 base and J by 6 bases, and 9 bases separated the two germline ends. Looked up from germline, CDR1 is LNHNV and CDR2 is YYDKDF (reference sequence). The CDR3 is made up of 13 amino acids. Here the CDR3 reads CATSRGPEDGYTF. The CDR3 DNA sequence: TGTGCCACCAGCAGAGGACCGGAGGATGGCTACACCTTC.

The CDR3 region has the DNA TGTGCCAGCAGTGAGTGGGCCGCCGAAGCTTTCTTT. This gives the protein CASSEWAAEAFF. The chain has TRBV2 and TRBJ1-1, with D unresolved. Between the trimmed V and J ends, which lost 3 bases and 8 bases, there was a span of 10 bases. CDR1 SNHLY and CDR2 FYNNEI come from the germline V gene. The CDR3 runs to 12 residues.

This rearrangement joins TRBV11-2 to TRBJ2-2; the match to TRBD2 covers 14 bases. V was pared by 5 bases and J by 7 bases, with 6 bases of the junction left unmatched. CDR1 is SGHAT and CDR2 is FQNNGV in the germline V gene. CDR3 length equals 16 residues. CDR3 nucleotide sequence: TGTGCCAGCAGCCCCGGACTAGCGGGGGGCGGCGGGGAGCTGTTTTTT. This translates into CASSPGLAGGGGELFF.

Only one count was recorded for this clone. The chain couples TRBV5-6 to TRBJ2-5, with TRBD1 identical over 10 bases. There are 16 residues in the CDR3. The trim removed 1 base at V and 2 bases at J, leaving 5 bases unmatched. The V gene's germline CDR1 is SGHDT and CDR2 YYEEEE. This CDR3 reads CASSLIWTGGQETQYF. In DNA, the CDR3 is TGTGCCAGCAGCTTGATTTGGACAGGGGGTCAAGAGACCCAGTACTTC.

This chain joins TRBV11-1 and TRBJ2-1; no definite D call. CDR1 and CDR2 from the germline V gene are SGHAT and FQDESV (reference sequence). The V end was cut by 1 base, the J end by 4 bases, with 5 bases between. The CDR3 is made up of 13 amino acids. In DNA form, the CDR3 reads TGTGCCAGCAGCTTAGGCAGATACAATGAGCAGTTCTTC. Its protein is CASSLGRYNEQFF.

The chain links TRBV9 to TRBJ1-2; 10 bases fit TRBD1. Germline CDR1 is SGDLS and CDR2 is YYNGEE. V lost 4 bases, J lost 4 bases, and 7 bases stayed unmatched. The CDR3 sequence is 15 residues long. Here the CDR3 reads CASSMAGTGVYGYTF. In DNA, the CDR3 is TGTGCCAGCAGCATGGCCGGGACAGGGGTCTATGGCTACACCTTC.

The chain recombines TRBV6-6 with TRBJ2-1; 8 bases fit TRBD1. Germline V gene lookup returns CDR1 MNHNY and CDR2 SVGAGI (reference sequence). CDR3 length equals 15 residues. V shed 6 bases and J 5 bases; nucleotides not matched to a gene: 9. The CDR3: CASRFGQGNNNEQFF. CDR3 DNA: TGTGCCAGCAGATTCGGACAGGGTAACAACAATGAGCAGTTCTTC.

V is TRBV13 and J is TRBJ2-5, with 8 bases that match TRBD1. The J call may be incorrect, as the DNA end agrees better with TRBJ2-7. The CDR3 spans 14 residues. The germline V gene has CDR1 PRHDT and CDR2 FYEKMQ (reference sequence). Here the CDR3 reads CASSLGTGAYEQYF. The CDR3 coding sequence is TGTGCCAGCAGCTTAGGGACAGGGGCCTACGAGCAGTACTTC.

V gene TRBV18 combines with J gene TRBJ1-4, with 7 bases that match TRBD1. This CDR3 contains 15 residues. The germline gives CDR1 KGHSH, CDR2 LQKENI. Losses at the gene ends were 3 bases for V and 8 bases for J; bases not matched to a gene: 9. The CDR3 here is CASSPKGQNIEKLFF. CDR3 DNA: TGTGCCAGCTCACCTAAGGGACAGAATATAGAAAAACTGTTTTTT.

The chain recombines TRBV19 with TRBJ2-3; 7 nucleotides line up with TRBD2. After removal of 7 bases from V and 2 bases from J, the junction contained 9 bases not matched to a gene. Germline assignment: CDR1 LNHDA and CDR2 SQIVND (reference sequence). The CDR3 covers 15 residues. CDR3 in amino acids: CASKPRGTNTDTQYF. The CDR3 coding sequence is TGTGCCAGTAAACCGCGGGGGACCAACACAGATACGCAGTATTTT. The full variable domain, with the rest looked up from reference TRBV19 and TRBJ2-3, is DGGITQSPKYLFRKEGQNVTLSCEQNLNHDAMYWYRQDPGQGLRLIYYSQIVNDFQKGDIAEGYSVSREKKESFPLTVTSAQKNPTAFYLCASKPRGTNTDTQYFGPGTRLTVL.

The chain links TRBV27 to TRBJ2-1, with D hard to call. The CDR3 has 16 amino acids. Germline V gene data show CDR1 as MNHEY and CDR2 as SMNVEV (reference sequence). Between the trimmed V and J ends, which lost 0 bases and 0 bases, there was a span of 9 bases. The CDR3 sequence: CASSLSVPSSYNEQFF. In DNA, the CDR3 is TGTGCCAGCAGTTTATCCGTCCCTAGCTCCTACAATGAGCAGTTCTTC.

The chain has TRBV18 and TRBJ2-5; 7 nucleotides align to TRBD2. J gave up 1 base and V 3 bases, and 2 bases lay outside the gene matches. Germline CDR1 and CDR2: KGHSH and LQKENI. The CDR3 is 14 residues long. The CDR3: CASSPSGGQETQYF. CDR3 DNA sequence: TGTGCCAGCTCACCCTCGGGGGGCCAAGAGACCCAGTACTTC. Looking up the rest from reference TRBV18 and TRBJ2-5 gives the full variable domain: NAGVMQNPRHLVRRRGQEARLRCSPMKGHSHVYWYRQLPEEGLKFMVYLQKENIIDESGMPKERFSAEFPKEGPSILRIQQVVRGDSAAYFCASSPSGGQETQYFGPGTRLLVL.

This sequence joins TRBV18 and TRBJ1-3, with a tentative D call TRBD1 (6 bases). Trimming removed 4 bases at V and 0 bases at J, with 19 bases between. Germline values: CDR1 KGHSH, CDR2 LQKENI. The CDR3 covers 18 residues. The CDR3 DNA is TGTGCCAGCTCACTTTCCGGGACAAGGGTTTCCTCTGGAAACACCATATATTTT. Its translation is CASSLSGTRVSSGNTIYF.

V usage is TRBV4-1 and J usage is TRBJ1-5, with TRBD1 as a possible D gene (6 bases). V was shortened by 3 bases and J by 3 bases, with 18 bases between the two germline ends. Germline values: CDR1 MGHRA, CDR2 YSYEKL. The CDR3 totals 17 residues. The CDR3 DNA sequence: TGCGCCAGCAGCCAGGACCTTACAGGGTTCAACAATCAGCCCCAGCATTTT. The encoded protein is CASSQDLTGFNNQPQHF.

The rearrangement links TRBV12-5 to TRBJ1-2; a possible D gene is TRBD1 (6 bases). The CDR3 loop spans 15 amino acids. The ends were cut back, 1 base at V and 4 bases at J, with 13 bases in the middle. Looked up from germline, CDR1 is LGHNT and CDR2 is FRNRAP. CDR3 residues: CASGLDWDTFYGYTF. CDR3 sequence (DNA): TGTGCTAGTGGTTTGGACTGGGACACTTTCTATGGCTACACCTTC.

V is TRBV18 and J is TRBJ2-3; 15 positions agree with TRBD2. Germline CDR1 is KGHSH and CDR2 is LQKENI. J was trimmed by 3 bases and V by 1 base; bases with no gene match: 17. The CDR3 consists of 22 residues. The CDR3 nucleotides are TGTGCCAGCTCACCACTTCCGGGACTAGCGGGGGGACAAAGCCGGTTGACAGATACGCAGTATTTT. Protein product: CASSPLPGLAGGQSRLTDTQYF. The whole variable domain, remainder taken from reference TRBV18 and TRBJ2-3, is NAGVMQNPRHLVRRRGQEARLRCSPMKGHSHVYWYRQLPEEGLKFMVYLQKENIIDESGMPKERFSAEFPKEGPSILRIQQVVRGDSAAYFCASSPLPGLAGGQSRLTDTQYFGPGTRLTVL.

The J gene is TRBJ2-7, the V gene TRBV12-5; 8 bases are shared with TRBD1. Germline CDR1 is LGHNT and CDR2 is FRNRAP. The junction had 12 bases not matched to a gene; V was cut back by 0 bases and J by 2 bases. The CDR3 loop spans 18 amino acids. In DNA form, the CDR3 reads TGTGCTAGTGGTTTGGTACAGGGGGTCGTGGCTAGCGCCTACGAGCAGTACTTC. It specifies CASGLVQGVVASAYEQYF.

The V call is TRBV7-9, the J call TRBJ2-7, with a weak D call TRBD1 (6 bases). Germline V gives CDR1 SEHNR, CDR2 FQNEAQ (reference sequence). The CDR3 is made up of 12 amino acids. V was cut by 5 bases and J by 5 bases, with 10 bases left in between. The DNA of the CDR3 is TGTGCCAGCAGCCCAGGGGTGGACGAGCAGTACTTC. Residues: CASSPGVDEQYF.

The rearrangement joins TRBV2 to TRBJ1-2; 8 positions match TRBD1. CDR1 is SNHLY and CDR2 is FYNNEI in the germline V gene. This CDR3 spans 13 amino acids. V lost 6 bases and J lost 6; bases outside the gene matches: 6. In nucleotides, the CDR3 is TGTGCCAGCAGCGAACAGGGGGTAAATGGCTACACCTTC. Amino acids: CASSEQGVNGYTF.

The rearrangement uses TRBV18 and TRBJ2-1; 7 nucleotides match TRBD2. V lost 2 bases and J lost 6; bases outside the gene matches: 10. Germline V CDR1 and CDR2: KGHSH, LQKENI. CDR3 length: 16 residues. The CDR3 nucleotides read TGTGCCAGCTCACCAAGGGCGGGGGTCCTTGGCAATGAGCAGTTCTTC. Amino acids: CASSPRAGVLGNEQFF.

About this clone itself: At one of its ends the junction is not consistent with the germline gene, which may arise from a read error. This rearrangement joins TRBV6-5 to TRBJ1-2; 8 bases are shared with TRBD1. The germline V gene encodes CDR1 MNHEY and CDR2 SVGAGI. The CDR3 has 15 residues. CDR3 DNA sequence: TGTGCCAGCAGCCCCACAGGGGGGGCCAACTATGGCCACACCTTC. Translation: CASSPTGGANYGHTF.

The gene calls are TRBV27 and TRBJ1-4; D gene unclear. The ends were cut back, 6 bases at V and 6 bases at J, with 14 bases in the middle. Germline V lookup: CDR1 MNHEY, CDR2 SMNVEV (reference sequence). The CDR3 covers 14 residues. In DNA, the CDR3 is TGTGCCAGCAGCCCCCTCCGAGAACATGAAAAACTGTTTTTT. Its translation: CASSPLREHEKLFF. The full variable domain, with the rest looked up from reference TRBV27 and TRBJ1-4, is EAQVTQNPRYLITVTGKKLTVTCSQNMNHEYMSWYRQDPGLGLRQIYYSMNVEVTDKGDVPEGYKVSRKEKRNFPLILESPSPNQTSLYFCASSPLREHEKLFFGSGTQLSVL.

The gene calls are TRBV7-6 and TRBJ1-2; D unresolved. The germline gives CDR1 SGHVS, CDR2 FNYEAQ. The CDR3 spans 13 residues. The V and J ends lost 4 bases and 4 bases respectively, with 10 bases between them. In DNA form, the CDR3 reads TGTGCCAGCAGCTCCTCGGAGGTCTATGGCTACACCTTC. This gives the protein CASSSSEVYGYTF. The variable domain in full, completed from reference TRBV7-6 and TRBJ1-2, reads GAGVSQSPRYKVTKRGQDVALRCDPISGHVSLYWYRQALGQGPEFLTYFNYEAQQDKSGLPNDRFSAERPEGSISTLTIQRTEQRDSAMYRCASSSSEVYGYTFGSGTRLTVV.

V and J are TRBV7-8 and TRBJ1-5; weak D call: TRBD1 (6 bases). V was trimmed by 1 base and J by 5 bases, leaving 12 bases between them. Germline V gene data show CDR1 as SGHVS and CDR2 as FQNEAQ. The CDR3 spans 15 residues. CDR3 bases: TGTGCCAGCAGCTTAGAGGCAGGGGCATATCAGCCCCAGCATTTT. It yields the protein CASSLEAGAYQPQHF.